The 8 T cell receptor beta chains given below trace back to one sample, sequenced in a study of blood T cells in healthy people across ages. Combining a sample-barcoded 5' primer with a J-beta primer mix, a second PCR ran for about 6 to 11 cycles. Each CDR3 protein gets one entry after TCRdb re-called the 5' RACE reads with MiXCR. The sample records 1.8 million or so distinct CDR3 sequences, 30% to 40% being singletons. What was sequenced was blood. The receptors were gathered from a human donor in good health.

The V call is TRBV12-3 or TRBV12-4, the J call TRBJ2-3; no clear D. Trimming stripped 6 bases from V and 2 bases from J, with 12 bases between. The CDR3 runs to 14 residues. The CDR3 reads CASSPRLFTDTQYF. The CDR3 DNA sequence: TGTGCCAGCAGCCCTAGGCTCTTCACAGATACGCAGTATTTT.

The rearrangement links TRBV10-3 to TRBJ2-1; TRBD2 matches at 12 bases. V lost 7 bases to trimming and J lost 6 bases; unmatched junction nucleotides: 7. The V gene's germline CDR1 is ENHRY and CDR2 SYGVKD. CDR3 length: 15 amino acids. CDR3 loop: CAINTLAGGPNEQFF. The CDR3 nucleotides are TGTGCCATCAATACCCTAGCGGGGGGGCCCAATGAGCAGTTCTTC.

This clonotype was observed a single time. The rearrangement links TRBV4-1 to TRBJ1-5; perhaps TRBD1 as D (6 bases). Per germline, CDR1 MGHRA and CDR2 YSYEKL. The CDR3 has 17 amino acids. Between the trimmed V and J ends, which lost 6 bases and 4 bases, there was a span of 22 bases. CDR3: CASRDTLQGGKNQPQHF. The DNA for the CDR3 is TGCGCCAGCAGGGACACATTACAGGGAGGAAAAAATCAGCCCCAGCATTTT.

This clonotype has a handful of counts. The V gene is TRBV20-1, the J gene TRBJ2-1; D is ambiguous. The V and J ends lost 0 bases and 0 bases respectively, with 9 bases between them. The CDR3 has 15 residues. Germline CDR1 and CDR2: DFQATT and SNEGSKA (reference sequence). For the CDR3, the DNA is TGCAGTGCTAGAGATTTTGGATCCTCCTACAATGAGCAGTTCTTC. Its translation: CSARDFGSSYNEQFF.

J is TRBJ1-2 and V is TRBV2; 8 bases fit TRBD1. The germline CDR1 and CDR2 sequences are SNHLY and FYNNEI. The CDR3 spans 15 residues. V was clipped by 3 bases and J by 10 bases; unmatched bases: 13. CDR3 sequence (DNA): TGTGCCAGCAGTGAGGGTAGGGGGACAGGTTCTTACTACACCTTC. This sequence encodes CASSEGRGTGSYYTF.

This chain connects TRBV4-1 to TRBJ2-7; TRBD1 is a possible D gene (6 bases). The germline V gene encodes CDR1 MGHRA and CDR2 YSYEKL. Trimming took off 6 bases at V and 0 bases at J, with 18 bases between the two ends. This CDR3 region has 16 residues. CDR3 protein: CASSPMGQGPSYEQYF. The CDR3 region has the DNA TGCGCCAGCAGTCCCATGGGGCAGGGGCCCTCCTACGAGCAGTACTTC.

Turning to this clonotype: A much more abundant neighbour one base away suggests this may be a read error. The chain links TRBV29-1 to TRBJ2-1; D might be TRBD2 (6 bases). CDR1 is SQVTM and CDR2 is ANQGSEA in the germline V gene. V was clipped by 2 bases and J by 5 bases, with 16 bases between them. This CDR3 region has 15 residues. CDR3 region: CSVEMPLGGDNEQFF. The CDR3 DNA follows: TGCAGCGTTGAAATGCCCTTGGGAGGTGACAATGAGCAGTTCTTC.

The V and J genes are TRBV27 and TRBJ2-1, with TRBD1 matching 7 bases. The trim removed 6 bases at V and 4 bases at J, leaving 9 bases unmatched. The CDR3 has 15 residues. Germline V gene lookup returns CDR1 MNHEY and CDR2 SMNVEV (reference sequence). CDR3 sequence: CASSIETGTYNEQFF. CDR3 coding DNA: TGTGCCAGCAGCATCGAGACAGGGACATACAATGAGCAGTTCTTC.